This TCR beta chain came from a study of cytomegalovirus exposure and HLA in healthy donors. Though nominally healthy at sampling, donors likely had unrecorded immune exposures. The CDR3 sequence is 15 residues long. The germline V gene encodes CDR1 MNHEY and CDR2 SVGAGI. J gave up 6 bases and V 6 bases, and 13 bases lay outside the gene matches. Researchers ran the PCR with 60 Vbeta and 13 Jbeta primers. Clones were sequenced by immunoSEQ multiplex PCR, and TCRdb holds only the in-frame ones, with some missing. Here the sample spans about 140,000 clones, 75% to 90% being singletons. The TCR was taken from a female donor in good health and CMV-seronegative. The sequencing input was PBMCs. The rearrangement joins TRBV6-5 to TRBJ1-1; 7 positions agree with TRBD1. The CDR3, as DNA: TGTGCCAGCAGGTCCGTAGGGGGCGGTGACCCTGAAGCTTTCTTT. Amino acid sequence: CASRSVGGGDPEAFF.